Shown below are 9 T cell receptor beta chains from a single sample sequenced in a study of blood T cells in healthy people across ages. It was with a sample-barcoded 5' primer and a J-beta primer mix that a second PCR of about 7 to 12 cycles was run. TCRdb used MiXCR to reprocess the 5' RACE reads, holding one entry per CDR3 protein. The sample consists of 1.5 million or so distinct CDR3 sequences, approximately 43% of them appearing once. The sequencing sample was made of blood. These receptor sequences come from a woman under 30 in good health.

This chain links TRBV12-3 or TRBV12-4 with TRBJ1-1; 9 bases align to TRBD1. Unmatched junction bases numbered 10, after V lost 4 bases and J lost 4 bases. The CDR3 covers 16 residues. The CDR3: CASSSGTGKEVTEAFF. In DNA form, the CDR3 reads TGTGCCAGCAGTTCCGGGACAGGGAAAGAAGTCACTGAAGCTTTCTTT.

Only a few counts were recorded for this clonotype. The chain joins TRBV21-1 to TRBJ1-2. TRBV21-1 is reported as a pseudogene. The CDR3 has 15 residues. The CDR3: CASSKAGRRAYGYTF. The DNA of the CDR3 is TGTGCCAGCAGCAAAGCTGGCAGGCGAGCCTATGGCTACACCTTC.

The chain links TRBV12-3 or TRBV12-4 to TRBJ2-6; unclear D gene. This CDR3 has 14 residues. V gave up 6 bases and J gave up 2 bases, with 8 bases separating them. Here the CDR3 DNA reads TGTGCCAGCAGGGGGTCCGCTGGGGCCAACGTCCTGACTTTC. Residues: CASRGSAGANVLTF.

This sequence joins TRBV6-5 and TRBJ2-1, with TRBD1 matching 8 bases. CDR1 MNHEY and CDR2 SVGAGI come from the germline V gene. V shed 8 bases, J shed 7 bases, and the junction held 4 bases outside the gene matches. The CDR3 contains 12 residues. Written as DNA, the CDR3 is TGTGCCAGCCGTAGACAGGGGAATGAGCAGTTCTTC. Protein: CASRRQGNEQFF.

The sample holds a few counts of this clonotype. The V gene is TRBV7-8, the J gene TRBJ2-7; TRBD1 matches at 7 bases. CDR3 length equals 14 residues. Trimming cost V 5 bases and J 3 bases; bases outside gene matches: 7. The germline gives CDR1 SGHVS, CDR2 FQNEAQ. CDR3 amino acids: CASSHRDSHYEQYF. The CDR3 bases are TGTGCCAGCAGCCACCGGGACAGTCACTACGAGCAGTACTTC. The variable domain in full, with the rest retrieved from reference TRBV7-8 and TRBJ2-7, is GAGVSQSPRYKVAKRGQDVALRCDPISGHVSLFWYQQALGQGPEFLTYFQNEAQLDKSGLPSDRFFAERPEGSVSTLKIQRTQQEDSAVYLCASSHRDSHYEQYFGPGTRLTVT.

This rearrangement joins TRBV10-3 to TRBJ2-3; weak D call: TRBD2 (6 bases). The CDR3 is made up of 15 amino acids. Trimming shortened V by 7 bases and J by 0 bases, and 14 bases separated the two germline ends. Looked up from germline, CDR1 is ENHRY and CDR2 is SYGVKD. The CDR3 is CAINQLATSTDTQYF. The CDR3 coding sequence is TGTGCCATCAACCAGCTAGCGACTAGCACAGATACGCAGTATTTT.

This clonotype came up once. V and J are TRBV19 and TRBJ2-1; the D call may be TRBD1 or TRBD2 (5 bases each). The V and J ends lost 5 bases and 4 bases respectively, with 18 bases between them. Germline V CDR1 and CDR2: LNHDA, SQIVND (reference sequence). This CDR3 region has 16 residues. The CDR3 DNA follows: TGTGCCAGTAGTCTTCAGGGTAGTGGGGGATACAATGAGCAGTTCTTC. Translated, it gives CASSLQGSGGYNEQFF.

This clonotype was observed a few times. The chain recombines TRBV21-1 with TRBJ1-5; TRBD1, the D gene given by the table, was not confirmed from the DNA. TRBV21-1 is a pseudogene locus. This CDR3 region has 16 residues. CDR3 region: CASSADRGENYQPQHF. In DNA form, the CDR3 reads TGTGCCAGCAGCGCTGACAGGGGGGAAAACTATCAGCCCCAGCATTTT.

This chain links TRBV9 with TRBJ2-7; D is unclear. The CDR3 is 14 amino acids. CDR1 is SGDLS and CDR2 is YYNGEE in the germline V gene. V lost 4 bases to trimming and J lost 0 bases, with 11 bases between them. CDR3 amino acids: CASSLTTSSYEQYF. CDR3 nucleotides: TGTGCCAGCAGCTTGACAACAAGCTCCTACGAGCAGTACTTC.